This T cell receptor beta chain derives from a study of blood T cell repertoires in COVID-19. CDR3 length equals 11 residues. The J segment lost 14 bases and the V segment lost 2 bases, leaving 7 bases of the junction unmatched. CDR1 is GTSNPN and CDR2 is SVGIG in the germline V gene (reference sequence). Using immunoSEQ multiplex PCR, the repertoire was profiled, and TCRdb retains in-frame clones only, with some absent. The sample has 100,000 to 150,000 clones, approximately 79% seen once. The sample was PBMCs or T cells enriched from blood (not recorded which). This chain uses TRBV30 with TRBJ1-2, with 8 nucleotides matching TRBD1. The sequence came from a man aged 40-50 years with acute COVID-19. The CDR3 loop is CAWSLGQVDTF. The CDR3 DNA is TGTGCCTGGAGTTTGGGACAGGTGGATACCTTC.